Presented here are 10 T cell receptor beta chains from one specimen sequenced in a study of response to subunit inactivated influenza vaccine. MiXCR, applied by TCRdb to the RT-PCR reads, yields one record per CDR3 protein. The repertoire holds 550,000 to 800,000 distinct CDR3 sequences, with 14% as singletons. Sequenced material: PBMCs from blood, taken around 15 days before vaccination. The origin of the receptors is a man in his forties or fifties who received an inactivated influenza vaccine.

The chain is built from TRBV11-2 and TRBJ2-1, with 8 bases aligning to TRBD2. The CDR3 consists of 13 residues. Unmatched junction bases numbered 7, after V lost 6 bases and J lost 9 bases. Germline lookup yields CDR1 SGHAT and CDR2 FQNNGV. The CDR3 reads CASRGLVYGEQFF. The CDR3 DNA reads TGTGCCAGCAGGGGACTAGTGTATGGTGAGCAGTTCTTC. Full variable domain (remainder filled in from reference TRBV11-2 and TRBJ2-1): EAGVAQSPRYKIIEKRQSVAFWCNPISGHATLYWYQQILGQGPKLLIQFQNNGVVDDSQLPKDRFSAERLKGVDSTLKIQPAKLEDSAVYLCASRGLVYGEQFFGPGTRLTVL.

The V gene is TRBV6-1, the J gene TRBJ1-4; possible D gene TRBD1, 5 bases. Trimming took 3 bases from V and 5 from J, leaving 13 bases between them. CDR3 length equals 15 residues. Looked up from germline, CDR1 is MNHNS and CDR2 is SASEGT. CDR3 loop: CASSDSGTRNEKLFF. Here the CDR3 DNA reads TGTGCCAGCAGTGATTCCGGGACGAGAAATGAAAAACTGTTTTTT.

The rearrangement joins TRBV28 to TRBJ2-1, with TRBD2 matching over 14 bases. Trimming at V came to 6 bases and at J to 4 bases, leaving 8 bases not matched to a gene. Germline CDR1 and CDR2: MDHEN and SYDVKM. The length of the CDR3 is 17 residues. Here the CDR3 reads CASRPGGLAGEYNEQFF. The DNA for the CDR3 is TGTGCCAGCAGACCAGGGGGACTAGCGGGGGAATACAATGAGCAGTTCTTC.

This clonotype turned up a few times. The V gene is TRBV20-1, the J gene TRBJ2-3; D is ambiguous. The germline V gene encodes CDR1 DFQATT and CDR2 SNEGSKA (reference sequence). CDR3 length: 13 amino acids. DNA of the CDR3: TGCACCGCTCGGCCAACTGCTCCAGATACGCAGTATTTT. Encoded protein: CTARPTAPDTQYF.

This clonotype was seen a handful of times. The CDR3 reads CASRKTGAGYEQYF. CDR3 nucleotides: TGTGCCAGCAGGAAAACAGGGGCAGGCTACGAGCAGTACTTC. The J gene is TRBJ2-7, the V gene TRBV2, with 7 nucleotides matching TRBD1. CDR3 length equals 14 residues. V was clipped by 6 bases and J by 3 bases; unmatched bases: 8. From germline, CDR1 is SNHLY and CDR2 FYNNEI. Supplemented by reference TRBV2 and TRBJ2-7, the full variable domain reads EPEVTQTPSHQVTQMGQEVILRCVPISNHLYFYWYRQILGQKVEFLVSFYNNEISEKSEIFDDQFSVERPDGSNFTLKIRSTKLEDSAMYFCASRKTGAGYEQYFGPGTRLTVT.

This clonotype showed up just a few times. The chain combines TRBV4-3 with TRBJ2-7; D could derive from TRBD1 or TRBD2 (5 bases each). Trimming removed 0 bases from V and 5 bases from J, with 14 bases in between. The CDR3 has 15 amino acids. Germline values: CDR1 LGHNA, CDR2 YSLEER. CDR3 nucleotides: TGCGCCAGCAGCCAAGATCTGGGCAGGGACGACGAGCAGTACTTC. Its protein is CASSQDLGRDDEQYF.

Only a few counts were recorded for this clonotype. Relative to the germline gene, one junction end is altered; a read error may explain this. This chain connects TRBV2 to TRBJ1-6; D may be TRBD1 (5 bases). The CDR3 runs 15 residues. The germline CDR1 and CDR2 sequences are SNHLY and FYNNEI. This CDR3 reads CASREETVPNSPLHF. The CDR3 bases are TGTGCCAGCAGGGAAGAGACAGTTCCTAATTCACCCCTCCACTTT.

This clonotype has only a few counts. The chain recombines TRBV7-9 with TRBJ2-3, with 12 bases that match TRBD1. The junction had 6 bases not matched to a gene; V was cut back by 5 bases and J by 0 bases. The germline V gene encodes CDR1 SEHNR and CDR2 FQNEAQ (reference sequence). The CDR3 extends over 17 amino acids. The CDR3 reads CASSPGQGAGSTDTQYF. Here the CDR3 DNA reads TGTGCCAGCAGCCCGGGACAGGGGGCTGGAAGCACAGATACGCAGTATTTT.

A few counts support this clonotype. V and J are TRBV10-3 and TRBJ2-5; 13 nucleotides line up with TRBD2. The CDR3 consists of 15 residues. J gave up 3 bases and V 8 bases, and 6 bases lay outside the gene matches. Germline-derived CDR1 and CDR2 are ENHRY and SYGVKD. The CDR3 region is CAIAAGTSGKETQYF. Here the CDR3 DNA reads TGTGCCATCGCGGCCGGGACTAGCGGGAAAGAGACCCAGTACTTC.

This clonotype was recorded many times. CDR3 residues: CASSLAGGRTYNEQFF. DNA for the CDR3: TGTGCCAGCAGTTTAGCAGGCGGGCGAACCTACAATGAGCAGTTCTTC. The rearrangement links TRBV12-3 or TRBV12-4 to TRBJ2-1, with a tentative D call TRBD2 (5 bases). The V gene lost 0 bases and the J gene lost 2 bases, with 11 bases spanning the gap. The CDR3 totals 16 residues.